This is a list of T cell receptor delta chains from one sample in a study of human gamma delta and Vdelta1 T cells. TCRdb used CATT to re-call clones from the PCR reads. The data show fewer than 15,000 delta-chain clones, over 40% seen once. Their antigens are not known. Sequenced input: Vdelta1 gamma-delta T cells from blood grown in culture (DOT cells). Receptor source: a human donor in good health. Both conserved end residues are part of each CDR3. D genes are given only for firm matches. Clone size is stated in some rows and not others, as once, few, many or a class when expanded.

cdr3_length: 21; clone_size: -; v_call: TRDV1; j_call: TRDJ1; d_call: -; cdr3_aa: CALGELGTGMDWVLHTDKLIF; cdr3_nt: TGTGCTCTTGGGGAACTCGGGACGGGTATGGACTGGGTTCTCCACACCGATAAACTCATCTTT
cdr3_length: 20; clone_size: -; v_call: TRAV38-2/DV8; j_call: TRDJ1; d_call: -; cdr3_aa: CAYRRMNLLRTWSTPDKLIF; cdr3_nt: TGTGCTTATAGGAGAATGAATTTACTACGGACCTGGTCTACCCCCGATAAACTCATCTTT
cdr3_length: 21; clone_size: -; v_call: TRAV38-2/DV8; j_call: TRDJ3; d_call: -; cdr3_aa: CAYFLHGVWGFYIWDTRQMFF; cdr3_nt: TGTGCTTATTTCCTACATGGGGTCTGGGGGTTCTATATCTGGGACACCCGACAGATGTTTTTC
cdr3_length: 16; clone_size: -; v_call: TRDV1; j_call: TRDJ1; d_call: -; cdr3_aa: CALGELPTEGILELIF; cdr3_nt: TGTGCTCTTGGGGAACTTCCTACAGAAGGGATACTTGAACTCATCTTT
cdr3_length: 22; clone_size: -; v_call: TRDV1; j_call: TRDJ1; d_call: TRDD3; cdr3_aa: CALGGHGTNLLGELSLADKLIF; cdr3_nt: TGTGCTCTTGGGGGTCACGGTACAAATTTACTGGGGGAGTTGTCCCTTGCCGATAAACTCATCTTT
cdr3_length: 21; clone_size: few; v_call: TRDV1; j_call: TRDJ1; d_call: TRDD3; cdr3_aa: CALGEAPKSTGGYWLTDKLIF; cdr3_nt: TGTGCTCTTGGGGAAGCCCCAAAGAGTACTGGGGGATACTGGCTCACCGATAAACTCATCTTT
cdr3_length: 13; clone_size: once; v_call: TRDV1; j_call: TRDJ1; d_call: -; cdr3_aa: CALGDGCTDKLIF; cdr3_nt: TGTGCTCTTGGGGACGGTTGCACCGATAAACTCATCTTT
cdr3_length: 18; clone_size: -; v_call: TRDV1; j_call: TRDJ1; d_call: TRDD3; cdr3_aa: CALGEDSLLGDYTDKLIF; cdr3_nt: TGTGCTCTTGGGGAAGACTCATTACTGGGGGATTACACCGATAAACTCATCTTT
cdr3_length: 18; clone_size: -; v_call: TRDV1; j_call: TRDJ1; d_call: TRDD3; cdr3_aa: CALGERGLGDEYVDKLIF; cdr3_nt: TGTGCTCTTGGGGAACGAGGGCTGGGGGACGAGTACGTCGATAAACTCATCTTT
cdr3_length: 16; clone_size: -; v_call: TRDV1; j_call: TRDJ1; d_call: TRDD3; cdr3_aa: CALGERGLGDQRELIF; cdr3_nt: TGTGCTCTTGGGGAAAGGGGACTGGGGGATCAACGTGAACTCATCTTT
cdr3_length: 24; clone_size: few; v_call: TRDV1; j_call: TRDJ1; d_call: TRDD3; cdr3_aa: CALGEPTGSYGITGGYIRTDKLIF; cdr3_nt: TGTGCTCTTGGGGAACCGACCGGTTCCTACGGGATTACTGGGGGATACATCCGCACCGATAAACTCATCTTT
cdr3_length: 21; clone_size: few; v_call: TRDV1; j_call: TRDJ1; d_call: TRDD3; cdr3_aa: CALGELGLPGTGGYDTDKLIF; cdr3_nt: TGTGCTCTTGGGGAACTCGGTCTTCCTGGTACTGGGGGATATGACACCGATAAACTCATCTTT
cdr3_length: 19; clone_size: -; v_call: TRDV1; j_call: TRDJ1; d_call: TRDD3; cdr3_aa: CALGAVPSSRGDTRVKLIF; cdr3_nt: TGTGCTCTTGGGGCTGTGCCTTCCTCGAGAGGGGATACGAGGGTTAAACTCATCTTT
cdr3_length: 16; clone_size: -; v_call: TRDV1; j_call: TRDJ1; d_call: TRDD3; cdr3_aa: CALGEPNSDWGSKLIF; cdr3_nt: TGTGCTCTTGGGGAACCCAATTCTGACTGGGGGTCCAAACTCATCTTT
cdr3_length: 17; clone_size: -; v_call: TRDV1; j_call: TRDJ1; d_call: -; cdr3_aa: CALGDGAGVLHTDKLIF; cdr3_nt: TGTGCTCTTGGGGATGGAGCCGGAGTTCTTCACACCGATAAACTCATCTTT
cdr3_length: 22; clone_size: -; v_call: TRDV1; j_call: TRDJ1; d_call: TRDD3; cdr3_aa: CALGEFPTGGSPGIVKTDKLIF; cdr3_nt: TGTGCTCTTGGGGAATTCCCTACTGGGGGTTCCCCAGGCATCGTAAAGACCGATAAACTCATCTTT
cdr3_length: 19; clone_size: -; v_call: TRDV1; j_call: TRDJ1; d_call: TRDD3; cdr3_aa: CALGEPAGGDKGYTDKLIF; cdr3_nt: TGTGCTCTTGGGGAACCTGCAGGCGGGGATAAGGGTTACACCGATAAACTCATCTTT
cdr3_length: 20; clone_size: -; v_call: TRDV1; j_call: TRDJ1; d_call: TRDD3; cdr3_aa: CALGEASPTGGLSSTDKLIF; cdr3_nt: TGTGCTCTTGGGGAAGCTTCCCCAACTGGGGGATTAAGTTCCACCGATAAACTCATCTTT
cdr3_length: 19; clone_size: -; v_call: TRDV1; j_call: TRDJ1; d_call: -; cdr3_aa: CALGEFLPWGTAYTDKLIF; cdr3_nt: TGTGCTCTTGGGGAATTCCTACCCTGGGGGACAGCGTACACCGATAAACTCATCTTT
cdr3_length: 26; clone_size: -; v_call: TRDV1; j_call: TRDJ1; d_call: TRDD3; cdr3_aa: CALGKQYHYVPLGDTRVACYTDKLIF; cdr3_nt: TGTGCTCTTGGGAAGCAGTATCACTACGTCCCACTGGGGGATACGCGTGTGGCCTGCTACACCGATAAACTCATCTTT
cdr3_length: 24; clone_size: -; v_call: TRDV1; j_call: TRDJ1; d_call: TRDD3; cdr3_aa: CALGDPLGPSFTGGHRGATDKLIF; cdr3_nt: TGTGCTCTTGGGGATCCCCTGGGCCCTTCTTTTACTGGGGGTCACCGTGGAGCCACCGATAAACTCATCTTT
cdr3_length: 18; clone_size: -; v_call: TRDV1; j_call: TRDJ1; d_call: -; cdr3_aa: CALGEGLPRTDYTDKLIF; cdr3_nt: TGTGCTCTTGGGGAAGGCCTTCCGCGTACTGATTACACCGATAAACTCATCTTT
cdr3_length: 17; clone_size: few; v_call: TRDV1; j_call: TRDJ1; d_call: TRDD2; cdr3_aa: CALGNSPSLPCTDKLIF; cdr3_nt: TGTGCTCTTGGGAACTCCCCCAGCCTTCCTTGCACCGATAAACTCATCTTT
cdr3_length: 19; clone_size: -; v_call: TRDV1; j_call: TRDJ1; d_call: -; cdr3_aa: CALGELFLNRLEKTDKLIF; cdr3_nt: TGTGCTCTTGGGGAACTTTTCCTCAATCGGCTGGAAAAAACCGATAAACTCATCTTT
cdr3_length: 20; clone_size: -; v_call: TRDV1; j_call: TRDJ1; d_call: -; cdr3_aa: CALGPQKFWDLTINTDKLIF; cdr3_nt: TGTGCTCTTGGTCCTCAGAAGTTTTGGGACCTGACCATAAACACCGATAAACTCATCTTT
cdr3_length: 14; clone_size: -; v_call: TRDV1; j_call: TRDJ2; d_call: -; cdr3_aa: CALGPQGGTAQLFF; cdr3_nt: TGTGCTCTTGGGCCCCAGGGGGGTACAGCACAACTCTTCTTT
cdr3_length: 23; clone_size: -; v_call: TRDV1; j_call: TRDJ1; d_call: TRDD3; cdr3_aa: CALGNPSFPTRGYWGIHGDKLIF; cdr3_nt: TGTGCTCTTGGGAACCCCTCCTTTCCTACGCGGGGGTACTGGGGGATACACGGCGATAAACTCATCTTT
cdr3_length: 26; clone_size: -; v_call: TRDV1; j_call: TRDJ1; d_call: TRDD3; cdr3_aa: CALGEEPLPTRTRGGYEKTHTDKLIF; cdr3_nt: TGTGCTCTTGGGGAAGAACCCCTACCTACGCGTACAAGAGGGGGATACGAAAAAACTCACACCGATAAACTCATCTTT
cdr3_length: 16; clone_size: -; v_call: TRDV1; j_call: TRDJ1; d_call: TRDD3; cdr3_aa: CALGELKGILTDKLIF; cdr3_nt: TGTGCTCTTGGGGAACTCAAGGGGATACTCACCGATAAACTCATCTTT
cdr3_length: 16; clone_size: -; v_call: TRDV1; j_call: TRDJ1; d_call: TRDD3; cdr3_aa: CALGSQYWGTIQKLIF; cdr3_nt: TGTGCTCTTGGGAGCCAGTACTGGGGGACGATACAGAAACTCATCTTT
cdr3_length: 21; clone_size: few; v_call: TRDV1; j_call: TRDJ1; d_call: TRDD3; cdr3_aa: CALGVHFLTGGSLQDTDKLIF; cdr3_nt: TGTGCTCTTGGGGTCCATTTCCTCACTGGGGGATCCTTGCAAGACACCGATAAACTCATCTTT
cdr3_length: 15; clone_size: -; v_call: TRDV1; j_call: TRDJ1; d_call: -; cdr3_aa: CALGLRGPGTDKLIF; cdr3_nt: TGTGCTCTTGGGCTACGAGGCCCCGGCACCGATAAACTCATCTTT
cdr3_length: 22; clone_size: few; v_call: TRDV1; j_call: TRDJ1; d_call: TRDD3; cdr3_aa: CALGSPKSPVLGDTEYTDKLIF; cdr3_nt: TGTGCTCTTGGGTCCCCAAAGTCCCCCGTACTGGGGGATACCGAGTACACCGATAAACTCATCTTT
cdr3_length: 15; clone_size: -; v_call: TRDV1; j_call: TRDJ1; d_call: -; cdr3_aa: CALGEHLPLTDKLIF; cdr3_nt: TGTGCTCTTGGGGAACACCTTCCCCTAACCGATAAACTCATCTTT
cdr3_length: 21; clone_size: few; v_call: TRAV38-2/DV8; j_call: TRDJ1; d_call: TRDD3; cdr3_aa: CAYRDVTLVLGDTQRTDKLIF; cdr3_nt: TGTGCTTATCGGGACGTTACGTTAGTACTGGGGGATACGCAACGGACCGATAAACTCATCTTT
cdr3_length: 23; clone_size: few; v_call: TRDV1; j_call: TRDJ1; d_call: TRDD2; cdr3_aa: CALGSPHFLRVLGKRIYTDKLIF; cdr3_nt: TGTGCTCTTGGGTCGCCCCACTTCCTACGCGTACTGGGAAAAAGAATTTACACCGATAAACTCATCTTT
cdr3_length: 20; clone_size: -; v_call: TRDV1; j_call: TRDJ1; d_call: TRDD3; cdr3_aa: CALLRGVLGDTGPRNDKLIF; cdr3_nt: TGTGCTCTACTGAGGGGGGTGCTGGGGGATACGGGCCCCAGGAACGATAAACTCATCTTT
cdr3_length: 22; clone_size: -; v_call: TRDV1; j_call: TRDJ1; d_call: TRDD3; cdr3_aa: CALGERGRFTGGRHEYTDKLIF; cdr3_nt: TGTGCTCTTGGGGAACGAGGGAGATTTACTGGGGGACGACATGAGTACACCGATAAACTCATCTTT
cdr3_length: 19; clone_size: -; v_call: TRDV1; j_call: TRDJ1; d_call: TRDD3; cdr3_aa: CALGELVMTGIRVTDKLIF; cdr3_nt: TGTGCTCTTGGGGAACTTGTTATGACGGGGATACGGGTCACCGATAAACTCATCTTT
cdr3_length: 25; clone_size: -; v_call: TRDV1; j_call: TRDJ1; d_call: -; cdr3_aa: CALGDCRWPSYVGLGGPPYTDKLIF; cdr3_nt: TGTGCTCTTGGGGATTGCCGTTGGCCTTCCTACGTCGGACTGGGGGGCCCTCCCTACACCGATAAACTCATCTTT
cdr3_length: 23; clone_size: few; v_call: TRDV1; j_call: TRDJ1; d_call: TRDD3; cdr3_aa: CALGEPIPTEMTGGYPPSDKLIF; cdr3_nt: TGTGCTCTTGGGGAACCAATTCCTACCGAGATGACTGGGGGATATCCCCCTTCCGATAAACTCATCTTT
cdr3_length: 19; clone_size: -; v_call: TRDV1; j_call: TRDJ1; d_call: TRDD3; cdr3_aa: CALGELTLRGYGETDKLIF; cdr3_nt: TGTGCTCTTGGGGAACTAACCTTAAGGGGATACGGTGAGACCGATAAACTCATCTTT
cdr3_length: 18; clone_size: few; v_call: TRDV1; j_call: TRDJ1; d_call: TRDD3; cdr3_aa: CALGALPGLGDSTDKLIF; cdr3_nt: TGTGCTCTTGGGGCTCTCCCCGGACTGGGGGATAGCACCGATAAACTCATCTTT
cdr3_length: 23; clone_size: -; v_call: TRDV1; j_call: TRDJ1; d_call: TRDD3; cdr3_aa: CALGELAVPSRTLGDRGTDKLIF; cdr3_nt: TGTGCTCTTGGGGAACTTGCGGTGCCTTCTAGAACTTTGGGGGATCGGGGCACCGATAAACTCATCTTT
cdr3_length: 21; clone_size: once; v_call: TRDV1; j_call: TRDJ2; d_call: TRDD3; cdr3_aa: CALGELVSQIPGDKLTAQLFF; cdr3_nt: TGTGCTCTTGGGGAACTAGTATCTCAAATACCGGGGGATAAATTGACAGCACAACTCTTCTTT
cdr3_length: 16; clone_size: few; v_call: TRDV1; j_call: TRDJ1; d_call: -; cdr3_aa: CALGERPLRRHDKLIF; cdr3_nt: TGTGCTCTTGGGGAACGCCCACTACGAAGGCACGATAAACTCATCTTT
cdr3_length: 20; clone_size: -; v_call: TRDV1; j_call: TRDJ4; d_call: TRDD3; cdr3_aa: CALGELSPSRYWGTARPLIF; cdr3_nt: TGTGCTCTTGGGGAACTTTCCCCTAGTCGGTACTGGGGGACGGCCAGACCCCTGATCTTT
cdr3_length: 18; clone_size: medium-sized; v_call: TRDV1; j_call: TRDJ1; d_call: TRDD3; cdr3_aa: CALGDLLLGDRGTDKLIF; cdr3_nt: TGTGCTCTTGGGGACCTGCTACTGGGGGATAGAGGGACCGATAAACTCATCTTT
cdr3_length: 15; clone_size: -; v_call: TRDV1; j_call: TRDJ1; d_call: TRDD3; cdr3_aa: CALGVIGDRADKLIF; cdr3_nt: TGTGCTCTTGGGGTAATAGGGGATAGGGCCGATAAACTCATCTTT
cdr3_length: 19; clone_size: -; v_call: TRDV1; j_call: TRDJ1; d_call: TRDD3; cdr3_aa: CALGERRIWGIGDTDKLIF; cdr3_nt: TGTGCTCTTGGGGAAAGGAGGATCTGGGGGATTGGGGACACCGATAAACTCATCTTT
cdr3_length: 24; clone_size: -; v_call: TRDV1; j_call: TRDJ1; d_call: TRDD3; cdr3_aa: CALGELHPPLIAGGYARFSDKLIF; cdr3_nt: TGTGCTCTTGGGGAACTCCATCCGCCCCTTATCGCTGGGGGATACGCGCGGTTCTCCGATAAACTCATCTTT
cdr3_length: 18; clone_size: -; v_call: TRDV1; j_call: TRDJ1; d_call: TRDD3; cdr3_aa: CALGESGFRGGYFGKLIF; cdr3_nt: TGTGCTCTTGGGGAATCTGGGTTTCGTGGGGGATACTTCGGTAAACTCATCTTT
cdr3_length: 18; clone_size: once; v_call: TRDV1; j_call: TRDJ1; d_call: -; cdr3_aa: CALSLFPGGGQPTDKLIF; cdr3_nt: TGTGCTCTTAGCCTCTTTCCGGGTGGGGGTCAACCTACCGATAAACTCATCTTT